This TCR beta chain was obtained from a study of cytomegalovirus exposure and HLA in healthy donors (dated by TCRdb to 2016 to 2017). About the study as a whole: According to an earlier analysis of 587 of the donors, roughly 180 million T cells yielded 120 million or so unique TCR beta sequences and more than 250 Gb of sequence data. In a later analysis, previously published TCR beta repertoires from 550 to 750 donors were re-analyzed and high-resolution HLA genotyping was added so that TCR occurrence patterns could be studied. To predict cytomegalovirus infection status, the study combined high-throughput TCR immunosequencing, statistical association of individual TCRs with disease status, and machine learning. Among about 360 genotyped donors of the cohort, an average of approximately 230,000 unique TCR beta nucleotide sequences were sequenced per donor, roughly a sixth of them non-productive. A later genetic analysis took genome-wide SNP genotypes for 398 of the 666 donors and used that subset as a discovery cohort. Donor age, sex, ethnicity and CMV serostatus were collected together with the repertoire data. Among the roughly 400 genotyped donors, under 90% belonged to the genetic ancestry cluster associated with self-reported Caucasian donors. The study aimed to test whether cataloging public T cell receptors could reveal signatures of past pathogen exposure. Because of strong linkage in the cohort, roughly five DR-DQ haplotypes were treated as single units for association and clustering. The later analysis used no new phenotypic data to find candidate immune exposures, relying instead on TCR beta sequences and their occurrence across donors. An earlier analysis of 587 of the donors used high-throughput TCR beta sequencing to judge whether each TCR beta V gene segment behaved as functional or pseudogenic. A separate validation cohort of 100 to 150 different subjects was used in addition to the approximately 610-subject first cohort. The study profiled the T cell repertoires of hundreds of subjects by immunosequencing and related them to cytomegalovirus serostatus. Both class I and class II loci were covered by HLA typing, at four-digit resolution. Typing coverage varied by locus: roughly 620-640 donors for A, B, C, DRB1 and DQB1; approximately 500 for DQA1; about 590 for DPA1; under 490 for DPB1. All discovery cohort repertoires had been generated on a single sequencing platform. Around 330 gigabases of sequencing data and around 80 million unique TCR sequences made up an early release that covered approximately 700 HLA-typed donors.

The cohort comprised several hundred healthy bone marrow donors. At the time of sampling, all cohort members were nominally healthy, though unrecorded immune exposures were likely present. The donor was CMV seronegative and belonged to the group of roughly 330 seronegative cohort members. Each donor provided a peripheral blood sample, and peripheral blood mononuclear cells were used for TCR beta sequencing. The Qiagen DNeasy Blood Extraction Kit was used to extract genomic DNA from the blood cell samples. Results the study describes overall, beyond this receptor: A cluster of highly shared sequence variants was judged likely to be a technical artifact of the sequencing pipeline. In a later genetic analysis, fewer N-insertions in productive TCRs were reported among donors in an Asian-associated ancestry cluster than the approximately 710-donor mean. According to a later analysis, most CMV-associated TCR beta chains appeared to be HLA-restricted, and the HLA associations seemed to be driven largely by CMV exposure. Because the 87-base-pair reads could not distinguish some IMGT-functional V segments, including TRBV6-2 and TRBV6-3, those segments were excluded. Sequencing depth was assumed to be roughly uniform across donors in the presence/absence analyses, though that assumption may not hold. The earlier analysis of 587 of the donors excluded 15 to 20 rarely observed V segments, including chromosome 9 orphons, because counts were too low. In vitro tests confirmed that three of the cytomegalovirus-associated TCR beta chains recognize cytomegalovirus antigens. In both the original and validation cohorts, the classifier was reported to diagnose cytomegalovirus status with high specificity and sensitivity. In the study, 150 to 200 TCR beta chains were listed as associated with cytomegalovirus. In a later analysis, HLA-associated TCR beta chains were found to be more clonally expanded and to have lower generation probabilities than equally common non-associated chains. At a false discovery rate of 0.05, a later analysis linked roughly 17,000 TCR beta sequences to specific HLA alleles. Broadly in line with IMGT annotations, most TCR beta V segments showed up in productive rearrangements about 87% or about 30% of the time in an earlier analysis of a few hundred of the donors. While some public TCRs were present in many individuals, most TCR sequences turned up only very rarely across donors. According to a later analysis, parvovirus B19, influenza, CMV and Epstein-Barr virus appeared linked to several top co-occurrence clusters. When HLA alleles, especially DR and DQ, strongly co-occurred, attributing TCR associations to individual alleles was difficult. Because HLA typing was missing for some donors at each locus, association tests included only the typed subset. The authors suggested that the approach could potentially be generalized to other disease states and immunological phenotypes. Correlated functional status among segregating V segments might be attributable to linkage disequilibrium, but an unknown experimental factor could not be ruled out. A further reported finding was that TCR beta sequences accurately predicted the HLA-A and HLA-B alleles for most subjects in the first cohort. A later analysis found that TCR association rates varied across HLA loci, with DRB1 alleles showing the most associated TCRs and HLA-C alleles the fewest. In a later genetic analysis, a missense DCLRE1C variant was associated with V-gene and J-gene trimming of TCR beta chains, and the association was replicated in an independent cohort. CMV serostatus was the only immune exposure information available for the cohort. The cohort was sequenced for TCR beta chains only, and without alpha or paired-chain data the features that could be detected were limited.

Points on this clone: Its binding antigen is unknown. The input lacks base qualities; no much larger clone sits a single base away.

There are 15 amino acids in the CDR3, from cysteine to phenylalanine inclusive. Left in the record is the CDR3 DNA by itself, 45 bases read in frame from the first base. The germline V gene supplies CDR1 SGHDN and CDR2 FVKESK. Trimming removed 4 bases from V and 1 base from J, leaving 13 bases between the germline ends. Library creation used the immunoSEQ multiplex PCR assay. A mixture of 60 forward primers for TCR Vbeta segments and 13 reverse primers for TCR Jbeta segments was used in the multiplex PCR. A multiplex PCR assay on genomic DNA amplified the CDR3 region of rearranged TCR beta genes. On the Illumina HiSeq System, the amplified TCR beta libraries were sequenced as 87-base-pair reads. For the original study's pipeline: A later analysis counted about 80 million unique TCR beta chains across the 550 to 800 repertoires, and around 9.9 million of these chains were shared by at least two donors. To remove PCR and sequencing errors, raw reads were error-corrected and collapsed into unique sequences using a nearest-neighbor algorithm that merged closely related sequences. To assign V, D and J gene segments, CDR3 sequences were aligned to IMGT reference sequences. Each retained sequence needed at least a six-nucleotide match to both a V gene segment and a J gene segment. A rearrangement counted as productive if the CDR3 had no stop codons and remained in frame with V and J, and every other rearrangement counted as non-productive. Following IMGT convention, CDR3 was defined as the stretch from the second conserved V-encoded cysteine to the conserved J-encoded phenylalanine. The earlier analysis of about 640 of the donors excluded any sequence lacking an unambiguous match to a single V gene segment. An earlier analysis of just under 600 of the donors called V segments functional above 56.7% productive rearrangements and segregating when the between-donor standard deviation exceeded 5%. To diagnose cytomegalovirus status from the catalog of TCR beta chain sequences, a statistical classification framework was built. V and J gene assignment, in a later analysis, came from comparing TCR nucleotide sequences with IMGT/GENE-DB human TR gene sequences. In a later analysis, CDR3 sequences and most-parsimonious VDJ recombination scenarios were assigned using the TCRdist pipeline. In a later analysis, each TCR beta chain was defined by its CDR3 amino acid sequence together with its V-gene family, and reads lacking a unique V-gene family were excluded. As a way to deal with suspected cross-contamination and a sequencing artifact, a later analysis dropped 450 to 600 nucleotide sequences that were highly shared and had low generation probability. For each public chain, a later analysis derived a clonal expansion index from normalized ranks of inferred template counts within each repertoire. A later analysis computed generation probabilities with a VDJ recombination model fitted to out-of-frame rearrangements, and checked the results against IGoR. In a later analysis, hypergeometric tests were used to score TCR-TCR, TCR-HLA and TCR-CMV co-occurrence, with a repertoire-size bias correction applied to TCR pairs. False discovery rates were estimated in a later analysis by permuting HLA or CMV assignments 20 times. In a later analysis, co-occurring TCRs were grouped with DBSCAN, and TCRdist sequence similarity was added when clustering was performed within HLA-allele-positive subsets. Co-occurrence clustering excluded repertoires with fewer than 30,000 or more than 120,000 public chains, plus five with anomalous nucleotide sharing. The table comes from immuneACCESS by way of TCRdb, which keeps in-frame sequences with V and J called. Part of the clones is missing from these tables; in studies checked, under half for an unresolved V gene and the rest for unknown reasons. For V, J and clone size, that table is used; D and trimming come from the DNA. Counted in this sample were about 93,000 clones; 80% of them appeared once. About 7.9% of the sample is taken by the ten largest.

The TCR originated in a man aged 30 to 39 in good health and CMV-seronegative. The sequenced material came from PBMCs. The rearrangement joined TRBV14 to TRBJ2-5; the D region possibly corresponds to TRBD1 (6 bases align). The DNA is TGTGCCAGCAGCCCGAGGTGGACAGCCCAAGAGACCCAGTACTTC. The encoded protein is CASSPRWTAQETQYF.